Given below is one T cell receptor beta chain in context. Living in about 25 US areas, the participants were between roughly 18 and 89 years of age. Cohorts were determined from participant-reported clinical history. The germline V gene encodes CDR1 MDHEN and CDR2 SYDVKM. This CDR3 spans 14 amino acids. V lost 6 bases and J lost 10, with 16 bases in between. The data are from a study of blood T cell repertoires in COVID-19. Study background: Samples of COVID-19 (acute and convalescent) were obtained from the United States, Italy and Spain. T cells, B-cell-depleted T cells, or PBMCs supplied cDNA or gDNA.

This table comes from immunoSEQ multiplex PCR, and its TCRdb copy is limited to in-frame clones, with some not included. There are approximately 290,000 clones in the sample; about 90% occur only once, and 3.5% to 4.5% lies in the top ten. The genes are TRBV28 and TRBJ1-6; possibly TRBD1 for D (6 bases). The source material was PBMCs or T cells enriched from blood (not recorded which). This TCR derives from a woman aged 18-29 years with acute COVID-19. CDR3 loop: CASRLTGLGSPLHF. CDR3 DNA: TGTGCCAGCAGGCTCACAGGGCTCGGCTCACCCCTCCACTTT.